This record covers a single T cell receptor beta chain. No antigen is known for it. The data were obtained in a study of cytomegalovirus exposure and HLA in healthy donors. Trimming left V 3 bases short and J 3 bases short, with 8 bases between. This CDR3 is 13 amino acids long. CDR1 is LNHDA and CDR2 is SQIVND in the germline V gene (reference sequence). The PCR had 60 Vbeta and 13 Jbeta primers. Method: immunoSEQ multiplex PCR; TCRdb's copy keeps in-frame clones and lacks some. The table shows about 210,000 clones, with about 83% occurring only once. Findings and limits, study-wide: A later examination showed that TCR association rates differed by HLA locus, with DRB1 most and HLA-C fewest.

This clonotype originated in a woman aged 50 to 60 in good health and CMV-seropositive. This chain uses TRBV19 with TRBJ1-2, with D hard to call. The sequencing sample was made of PBMCs. The CDR3 DNA reads as TGTGCCAGTAGTATCGCGGTCTACTATGGCTACACCTTC. This codes for CASSIAVYYGYTF.